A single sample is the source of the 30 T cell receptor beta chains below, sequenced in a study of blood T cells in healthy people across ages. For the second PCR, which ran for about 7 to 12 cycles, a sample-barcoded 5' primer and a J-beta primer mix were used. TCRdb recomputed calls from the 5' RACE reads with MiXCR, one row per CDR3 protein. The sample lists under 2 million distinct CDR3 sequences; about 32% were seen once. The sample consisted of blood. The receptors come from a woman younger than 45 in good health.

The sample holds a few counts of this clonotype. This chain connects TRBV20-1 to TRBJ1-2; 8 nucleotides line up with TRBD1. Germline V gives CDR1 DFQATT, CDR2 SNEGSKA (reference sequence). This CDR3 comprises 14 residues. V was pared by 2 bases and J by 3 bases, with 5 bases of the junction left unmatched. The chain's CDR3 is CSARQGARHYGYTF. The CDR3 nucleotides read TGCAGTGCTAGACAGGGGGCCCGTCACTATGGCTACACCTTC.

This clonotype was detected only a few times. The CDR3 loop is CASSLRGGGSQPKQFF. In DNA, the CDR3 is TGTGCCAGCAGCTTACGAGGGGGAGGGTCCCAGCCGAAGCAGTTCTTC. This sequence joins TRBV7-8 and TRBJ2-1, with D perhaps TRBD2 (7 bases). The CDR3 consists of 16 residues. Germline values: CDR1 SGHVS, CDR2 FQNEAQ. Trimming stripped 2 bases from V and 11 bases from J, with 22 bases between.

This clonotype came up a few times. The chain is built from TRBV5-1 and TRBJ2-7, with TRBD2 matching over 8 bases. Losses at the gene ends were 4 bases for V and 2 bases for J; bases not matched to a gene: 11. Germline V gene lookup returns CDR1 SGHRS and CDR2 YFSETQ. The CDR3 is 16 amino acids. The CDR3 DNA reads TGCGCCAGCAGCGGGCCCGGGAGGGGTCCCACCTACGAGCAGTACTTC. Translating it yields CASSGPGRGPTYEQYF.

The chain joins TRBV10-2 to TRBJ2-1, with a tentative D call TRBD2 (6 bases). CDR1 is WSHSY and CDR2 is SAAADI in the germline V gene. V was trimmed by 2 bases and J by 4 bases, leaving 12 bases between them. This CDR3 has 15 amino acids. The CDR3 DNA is TGCGCCAGCAGTGAGCGGGAGCTCGGTTACAATGAGCAGTTCTTC. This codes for CASSERELGYNEQFF.

CDR3 amino acids: CASRNLNTQYF. DNA for the CDR3: TGTGCCAGCAGAAATCTTAATACGCAGTATTTT. The V call is TRBV27, the J call TRBJ2-3; D uncertain. Trimming took 6 bases from V and 7 from J, leaving 8 bases between them. This CDR3 contains 11 residues. Germline V CDR1 and CDR2: MNHEY, SMNVEV (reference sequence).

CDR3 DNA: TGTGCCAGCAGCTCCCCGTCTAGCGAATCTTACGAGCAGTACTTC. It yields the protein CASSSPSSESYEQYF. This chain connects TRBV7-9 to TRBJ2-7, with a possible D match to TRBD2 (6 bases). CDR3 length equals 15 residues. The ends were cut back, 4 bases at V and 4 bases at J, with 17 bases in the middle. Germline assignment: CDR1 SEHNR and CDR2 FQNEAQ (reference sequence).

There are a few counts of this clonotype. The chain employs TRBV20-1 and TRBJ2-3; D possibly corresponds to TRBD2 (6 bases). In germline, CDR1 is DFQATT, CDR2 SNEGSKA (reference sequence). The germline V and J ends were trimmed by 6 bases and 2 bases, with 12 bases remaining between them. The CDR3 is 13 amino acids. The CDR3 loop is CSAGLPNTDTQYF. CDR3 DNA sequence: TGCAGTGCGGGACTGCCCAACACAGATACGCAGTATTTT.

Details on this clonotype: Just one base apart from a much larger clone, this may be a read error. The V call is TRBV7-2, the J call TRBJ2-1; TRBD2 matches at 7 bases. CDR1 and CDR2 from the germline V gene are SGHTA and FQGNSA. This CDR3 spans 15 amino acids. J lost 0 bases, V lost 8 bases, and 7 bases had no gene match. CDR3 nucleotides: TGTGCCAGCGCCTTGGGGGGGAGCTCCTACAATGAGCAGTTCTTC. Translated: CASALGGSSYNEQFF.

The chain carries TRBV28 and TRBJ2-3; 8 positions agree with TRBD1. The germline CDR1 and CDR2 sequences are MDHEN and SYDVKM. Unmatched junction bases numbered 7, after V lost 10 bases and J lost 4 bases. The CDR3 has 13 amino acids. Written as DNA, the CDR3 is TGTGCCACCTTGGACAGGGCGTCAGATACGCAGTATTTT. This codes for CATLDRASDTQYF.

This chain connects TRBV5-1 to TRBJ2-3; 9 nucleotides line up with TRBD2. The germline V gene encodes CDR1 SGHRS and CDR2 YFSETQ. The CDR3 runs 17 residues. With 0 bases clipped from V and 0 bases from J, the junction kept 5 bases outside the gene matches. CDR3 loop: CASSLEATSGSTDTQYF. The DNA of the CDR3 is TGCGCCAGCAGCTTGGAGGCGACTAGCGGTAGCACAGATACGCAGTATTTT.

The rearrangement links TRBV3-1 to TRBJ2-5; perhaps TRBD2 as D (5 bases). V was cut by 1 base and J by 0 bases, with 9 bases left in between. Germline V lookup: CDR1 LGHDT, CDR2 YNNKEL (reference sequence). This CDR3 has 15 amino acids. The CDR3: CASSQAGKYQETQYF. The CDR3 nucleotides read TGTGCCAGCAGCCAAGCGGGGAAGTACCAAGAGACCCAGTACTTC.

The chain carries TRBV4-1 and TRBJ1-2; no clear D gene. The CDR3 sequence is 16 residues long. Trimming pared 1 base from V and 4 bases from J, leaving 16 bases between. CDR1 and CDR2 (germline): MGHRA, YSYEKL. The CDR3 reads CASSQASLQPTYGYTF. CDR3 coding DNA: TGCGCCAGCAGCCAAGCTTCATTACAGCCGACCTATGGCTACACCTTC.

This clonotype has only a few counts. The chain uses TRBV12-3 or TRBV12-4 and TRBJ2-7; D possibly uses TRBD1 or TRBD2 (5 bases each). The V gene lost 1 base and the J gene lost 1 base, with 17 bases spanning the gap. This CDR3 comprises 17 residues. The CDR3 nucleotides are TGTGCCAGCAGTTTAGGGGGACGGTCGTTGCTTTCCTACGAGCAGTACTTC. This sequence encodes CASSLGGRSLLSYEQYF.

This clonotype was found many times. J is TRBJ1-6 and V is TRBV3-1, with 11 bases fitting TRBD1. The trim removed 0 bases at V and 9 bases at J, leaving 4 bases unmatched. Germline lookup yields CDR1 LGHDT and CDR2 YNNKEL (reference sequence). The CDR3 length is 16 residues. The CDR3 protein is CASSQDFGTGGSPLHF. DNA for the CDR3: TGTGCCAGCAGCCAAGATTTTGGGACAGGGGGTTCACCCCTCCACTTT.

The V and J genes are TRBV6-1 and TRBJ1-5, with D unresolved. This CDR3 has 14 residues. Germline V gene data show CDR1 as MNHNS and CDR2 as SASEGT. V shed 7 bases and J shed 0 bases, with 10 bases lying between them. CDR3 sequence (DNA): TGTGCCAGCATCCGGTTACATAGCAATCAGCCCCAGCATTTT. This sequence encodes CASIRLHSNQPQHF.

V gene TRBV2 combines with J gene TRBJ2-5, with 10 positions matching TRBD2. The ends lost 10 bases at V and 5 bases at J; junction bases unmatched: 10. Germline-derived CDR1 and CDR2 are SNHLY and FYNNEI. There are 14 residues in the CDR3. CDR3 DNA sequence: TGTGCCATTCTAGCGGGGGCCTCCAGGGAGACCCAGTACTTC. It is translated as CAILAGASRETQYF.

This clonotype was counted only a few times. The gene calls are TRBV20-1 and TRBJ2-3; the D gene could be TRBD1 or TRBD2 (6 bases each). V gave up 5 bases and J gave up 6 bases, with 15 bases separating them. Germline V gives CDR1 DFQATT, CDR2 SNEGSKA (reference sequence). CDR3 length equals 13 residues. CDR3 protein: CSAPEGGGDTQYF. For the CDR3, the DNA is TGCAGTGCTCCCGAAGGAGGGGGGGATACGCAGTATTTT.

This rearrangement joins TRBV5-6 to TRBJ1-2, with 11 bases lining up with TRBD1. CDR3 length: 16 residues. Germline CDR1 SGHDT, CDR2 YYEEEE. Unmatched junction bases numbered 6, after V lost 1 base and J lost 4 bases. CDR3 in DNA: TGTGCCAGCAGCTTGTTCGGACAGGGGGCCTTCTATGGCTACACCTTC. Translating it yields CASSLFGQGAFYGYTF.

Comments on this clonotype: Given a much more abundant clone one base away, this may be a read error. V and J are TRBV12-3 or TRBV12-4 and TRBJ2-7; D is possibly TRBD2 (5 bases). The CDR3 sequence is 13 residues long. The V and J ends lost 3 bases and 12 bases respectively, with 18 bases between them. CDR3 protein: CASSFGEQETRYF. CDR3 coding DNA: TGTGCCAGCAGTTTCGGGGAGCAAGAGACCCGGTACTTC.

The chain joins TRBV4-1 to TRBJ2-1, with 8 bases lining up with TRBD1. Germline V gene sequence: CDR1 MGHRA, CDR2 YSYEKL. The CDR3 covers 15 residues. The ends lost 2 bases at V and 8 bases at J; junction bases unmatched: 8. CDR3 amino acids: CASSQRQGADHEQFF. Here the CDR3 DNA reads TGCGCCAGCAGCCAACGCCAGGGGGCGGATCATGAGCAGTTCTTC.

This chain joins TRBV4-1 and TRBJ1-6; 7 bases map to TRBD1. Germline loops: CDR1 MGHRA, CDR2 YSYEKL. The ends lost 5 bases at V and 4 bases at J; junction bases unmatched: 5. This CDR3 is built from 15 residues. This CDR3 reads CASSSQGTYNSPLHF. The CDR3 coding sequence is TGCGCCAGCAGCTCACAGGGGACTTATAATTCACCCCTCCACTTT.

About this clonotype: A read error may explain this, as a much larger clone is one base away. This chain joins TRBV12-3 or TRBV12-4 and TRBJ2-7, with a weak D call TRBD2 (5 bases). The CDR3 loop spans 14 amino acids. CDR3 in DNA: TGTGCCGGCAGTTTAGCGCCCAGCTCCTACGAGCAGTACTTC. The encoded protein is CAGSLAPSSYEQYF.

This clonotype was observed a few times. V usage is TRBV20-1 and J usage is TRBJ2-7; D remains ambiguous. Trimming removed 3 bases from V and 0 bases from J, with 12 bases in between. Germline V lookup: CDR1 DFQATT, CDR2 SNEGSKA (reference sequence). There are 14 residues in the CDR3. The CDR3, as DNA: TGCAGTGCTAGGTGGGCCACCGACTCCTACGAGCAGTACTTC. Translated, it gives CSARWATDSYEQYF.

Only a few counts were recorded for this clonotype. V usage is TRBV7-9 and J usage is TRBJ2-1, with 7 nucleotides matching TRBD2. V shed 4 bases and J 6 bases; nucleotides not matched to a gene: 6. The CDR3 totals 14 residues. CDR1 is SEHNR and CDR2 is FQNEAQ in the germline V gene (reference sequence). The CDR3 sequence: CASSSERGLNEQFF. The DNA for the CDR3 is TGTGCCAGCAGCTCCGAGCGGGGCCTCAATGAGCAGTTCTTC. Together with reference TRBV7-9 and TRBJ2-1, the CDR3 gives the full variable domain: DTGVSQNPRHKITKRGQNVTFRCDPISEHNRLYWYRQTLGQGPEFLTYFQNEAQLEKSRLLSDRFSAERPKGSFSTLEIQRTEQGDSAMYLCASSSERGLNEQFFGPGTRLTVL.

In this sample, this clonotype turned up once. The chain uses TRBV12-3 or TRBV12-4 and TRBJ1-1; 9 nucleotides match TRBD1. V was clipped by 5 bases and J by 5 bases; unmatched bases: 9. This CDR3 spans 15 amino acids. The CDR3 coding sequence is TGTGCCAGCAGTGTACGACAGGGGGTGATGACTGAAGCTTTCTTT. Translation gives CASSVRQGVMTEAFF.

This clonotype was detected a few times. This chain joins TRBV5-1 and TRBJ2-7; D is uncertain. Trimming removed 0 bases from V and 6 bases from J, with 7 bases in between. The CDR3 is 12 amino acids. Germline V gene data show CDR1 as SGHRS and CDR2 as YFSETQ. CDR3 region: CASSLEAAEQYF. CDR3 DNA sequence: TGCGCCAGCAGCTTGGAAGCAGCCGAGCAGTACTTC.

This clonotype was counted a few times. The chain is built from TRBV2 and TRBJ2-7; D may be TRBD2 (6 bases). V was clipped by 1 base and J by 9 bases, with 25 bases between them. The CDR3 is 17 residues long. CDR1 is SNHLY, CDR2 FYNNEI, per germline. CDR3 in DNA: TGTGCCAGCAGTGAAGGCGTAGCGGTGGGCCTTCTACGAGGGCAGTACTTC. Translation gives CASSEGVAVGLLRGQYF.

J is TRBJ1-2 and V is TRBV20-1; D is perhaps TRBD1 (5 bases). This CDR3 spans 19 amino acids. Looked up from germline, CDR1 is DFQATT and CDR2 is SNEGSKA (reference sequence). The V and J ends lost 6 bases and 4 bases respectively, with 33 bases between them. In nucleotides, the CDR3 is TGCAGTGCGATAGCCCAACGGGGGGAGATTGTGGGGACGACCTATGGCTACACCTTC. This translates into CSAIAQRGEIVGTTYGYTF.

CDR3 in DNA: TGTGCCAGCACCGAGACGGGCAGGGTCCCTGAAAAACTGTTTTTT. It translates to CASTETGRVPEKLFF. The chain recombines TRBV7-2 with TRBJ1-4; D is possibly TRBD1 (5 bases). Germline values: CDR1 SGHTA, CDR2 FQGNSA. V was shortened by 7 bases and J by 7 bases, with 19 bases between the two germline ends. This CDR3 is 15 amino acids long.

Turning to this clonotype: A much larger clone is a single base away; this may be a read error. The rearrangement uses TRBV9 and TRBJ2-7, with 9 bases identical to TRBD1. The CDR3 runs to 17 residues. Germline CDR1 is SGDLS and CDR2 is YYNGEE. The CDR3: CTSSPGNSDRGSYEQYF. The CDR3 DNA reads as TGTACCAGCAGCCCGGGAAACTCAGACAGGGGGTCCTACGAGCAGTACTTC. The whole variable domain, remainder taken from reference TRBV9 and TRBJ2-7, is DSGVTQTPKHLITATGQRVTLRCSPRSGDLSVYWYQQSLDQGLQFLIQYYNGEERAKGNILERFSAQQFPDLHSELNLSSLELGDSALYFCTSSPGNSDRGSYEQYFGPGTRLTVT.